Following are 14 T cell receptor beta chains from one sample sequenced in a study of control samples from healthy donors and cancer patients. Assay: immunoSEQ multiplex PCR; the TCRdb copy retains only in-frame clones and omits some. The table records some 120,000 clones, 85% to 95% of them present only once. The specimen was PBMCs. These receptors were collected from a man in his fifties with head and neck cancer.

V is TRBV6-6 and J is TRBJ2-7; a weak D match, TRBD1 (6 bases). Germline V gives CDR1 MNHNY, CDR2 SVGAGI (reference sequence). The CDR3 length is 16 residues. The ends were cut back, 2 bases at V and 0 bases at J, with 14 bases in the middle. The CDR3 loop reads CASSYAGQSNSYEQYF. The DNA of the CDR3 is TGTGCCAGCAGTTACGCCGGACAGAGCAACTCCTACGAGCAGTACTTC.

The V gene is TRBV19, the J gene TRBJ1-5; D is uncertain. The CDR3 consists of 14 residues. Trimming cost V 8 bases and J 0 bases, with 11 bases left between them. The germline CDR1 and CDR2 sequences are LNHDA and SQIVND (reference sequence). This CDR3 is CASQRRNSNQPQHF. In DNA form, the CDR3 reads TGTGCCAGTCAGAGACGGAATAGCAATCAGCCCCAGCATTTT. The variable domain in full, with the rest retrieved from reference TRBV19 and TRBJ1-5, is DGGITQSPKYLFRKEGQNVTLSCEQNLNHDAMYWYRQDPGQGLRLIYYSQIVNDFQKGDIAEGYSVSREKKESFPLTVTSAQKNPTAFYLCASQRRNSNQPQHFGDGTRLSIL.

J is TRBJ1-4 and V is TRBV2; D gene uncertain. Per the germline V gene, CDR1 is SNHLY and CDR2 is FYNNEI. Trimming pared 8 bases from V and 0 bases from J, leaving 13 bases between. The CDR3 loop spans 15 amino acids. CDR3 nucleotides: TGTGCCAGCGAACGGGGAGTTGCAACTAATGAAAAACTGTTTTTT. It translates to CASERGVATNEKLFF.

This chain's CDR3 is CSVRQGGNQPQHF. CDR3 nucleotide sequence: TGCAGCGTCCGCCAGGGGGGCAATCAGCCCCAGCATTTT. The chain carries TRBV29-1 and TRBJ1-5; 7 nucleotides line up with TRBD1. Looked up from germline, CDR1 is SQVTM and CDR2 is ANQGSEA. This CDR3 has 13 residues. Unmatched junction bases numbered 4, after V lost 6 bases and J lost 2 bases. The variable domain in full, completed from reference TRBV29-1 and TRBJ1-5, reads SAVISQKPSRDICQRGTSLTIQCQVDSQVTMMFWYRQQPGQSLTLIATANQGSEATYESGFVIDKFPISRPNLTFSTLTVSNMSPEDSSIYLCSVRQGGNQPQHFGDGTRLSIL.

This clone was observed a single time. CDR3: CASSPPGTGELFF. The CDR3 DNA sequence: TGTGCCAGCAGTCCCCCCGGGACCGGGGAGCTGTTTTTT. The gene calls are TRBV12-3 or TRBV12-4 and TRBJ2-2; D is unresolved. V dropped 5 bases and J dropped 5 bases, with 9 bases sitting between them. The CDR3 runs 13 residues.

The V and J genes are TRBV19 and TRBJ1-1; D is undetermined. The germline CDR1 and CDR2 sequences are LNHDA and SQIVND (reference sequence). V was cut by 5 bases and J by 0 bases, with 10 bases left in between. The CDR3 runs 14 residues. For the CDR3, the DNA is TGTGCCAGTAGTCGGTCCTATTTGAACACTGAAGCTTTCTTT. It yields the protein CASSRSYLNTEAFF.

The V and J genes are TRBV7-6 and TRBJ2-7; 13 bases match TRBD2. The CDR3 is 15 amino acids. The V and J ends lost 4 bases and 5 bases, in that order; junction bases with no gene match: 5. Germline CDR1 reads SGHVS; CDR2 reads FNYEAQ. The CDR3 coding sequence is TGTGCCAGCAGCTACACTAGCGGGGGGGTCAACGAGCAGTACTTC. Amino acids: CASSYTSGGVNEQYF.

The V call is TRBV30, the J call TRBJ2-5; D is unclear. The CDR3 runs 13 residues. The germline gives CDR1 GTSNPN, CDR2 SVGIG (reference sequence). Trimming removed 0 bases at V and 3 bases at J, with 8 bases between. The CDR3 spells CAWSVGTEETQYF. CDR3 nucleotide sequence: TGTGCCTGGAGTGTGGGCACAGAAGAGACCCAGTACTTC.

This chain joins TRBV19 and TRBJ1-6; 8 bases align to TRBD1. In germline, CDR1 is LNHDA, CDR2 SQIVND (reference sequence). V shed 5 bases and J 10 bases; nucleotides not matched to a gene: 7. CDR3 size: 14 residues. CDR3 sequence reads: CASSPRQGRSPLHF. Here the CDR3 DNA reads TGTGCCAGTAGTCCCCGACAGGGGCGGTCACCCCTCCACTTT.

The chain links TRBV11-2 to TRBJ2-1; TRBD1 might be the D (6 bases). The CDR3 is made up of 16 amino acids. Trimming cost V 5 bases and J 0 bases, with 14 bases left between them. The V gene's germline CDR1 is SGHAT and CDR2 FQNNGV. As DNA, the CDR3 is TGTGCCAGCAGCCTTACAGGGCGCAGCTCCTACAATGAGCAGTTCTTC. It encodes CASSLTGRSSYNEQFF.

The chain is built from TRBV4-1 and TRBJ1-5; D uncertain. The germline V gene has CDR1 MGHRA and CDR2 YSYEKL. The germline V and J ends were trimmed by 3 bases and 1 base, with 13 bases remaining between them. The CDR3 runs 16 residues. The CDR3 is CASSQLVAYSNQPQHF. Here the CDR3 DNA reads TGCGCCAGCAGCCAGCTGGTGGCCTACAGCAATCAGCCCCAGCATTTT.

The chain combines TRBV5-4 with TRBJ1-3, with a weak D call TRBD1 (5 bases). The V end was cut by 4 bases, the J end by 2 bases, with 13 bases between. Germline CDR1 reads SGHNT; CDR2 reads YYREEE (reference sequence). The CDR3 length is 15 residues. As DNA, the CDR3 is TGTGCCAGCAGCAGAGACAGCTCAACTGGAAACACCATATATTTT. Translation: CASSRDSSTGNTIYF.

The chain carries TRBV5-4 and TRBJ2-2; a weak D match, TRBD1 (7 bases). CDR3 length: 16 amino acids. The V gene lost 3 bases and the J gene lost 5 bases, with 17 bases spanning the gap. Germline CDR1 reads SGHNT; CDR2 reads YYREEE (reference sequence). The CDR3 reads CASSSARGARTGELFF. CDR3 nucleotide sequence: TGTGCCAGCAGCTCCGCCAGGGGGGCGCGGACCGGGGAGCTGTTTTTT.

V is TRBV7-9 and J is TRBJ2-5; 10 bases line up with TRBD2. The germline V gene has CDR1 SEHNR and CDR2 FQNEAQ (reference sequence). V lost 7 bases, J lost 1 base, and 3 bases stayed unmatched. The CDR3 loop spans 14 amino acids. This chain's CDR3 is CASTSGGAQETQYF. The CDR3, as DNA: TGTGCCAGCACCAGCGGGGGGGCCCAAGAGACCCAGTACTTC.